This T cell receptor beta chain was found in a study of OX40 agonist ivuxolimab in advanced cancers. V lost 4 bases, J lost 1 base, and 8 bases lay in between. This CDR3 region has 14 residues. Germline V gene data show CDR1 as SGHDT and CDR2 as YYEEEE. Using immunoSEQ multiplex PCR, the repertoire was profiled, and TCRdb retains in-frame clones only, with some absent. The sample lists some 33,000 clones; over 85% were seen once. The rearrangement links TRBV5-6 to TRBJ2-2; D is unresolved. The source was CD4+ or CD8+ T cells sorted from blood, collected in a trial of the OX40 agonist ivuxolimab. This receptor was taken from an adult with an advanced solid tumor such as melanoma, head and neck, liver or kidney cancer. The CDR3 spells CASSPPLNTGELFF. The CDR3 DNA is TGTGCCAGCAGCCCCCCCCTGAACACCGGGGAGCTGTTTTTT.